A selection of T cell receptor beta chains follows, all from one sample in a study of T cells in Graves' hyperthyroidism and ophthalmopathy. TCRdb re-called the multiplex PCR reads with MiXCR, one entry per CDR3 protein. The table lists about 690,000 distinct CDR3 sequences, around a sixth of them singletons. Sequenced: blood. All receptors come from a man aged 50-60 years with Graves' hyperthyroidism. Each CDR3 is given with its conserved first and last residue. D genes are given only for firm matches. Size tells how often a clone was seen (once, few, many) or the class of an expanded clone, and some rows leave it out.

clone size	J gene	D gene	V gene	CDR3 DNA	CDR3 protein
few	TRBJ2-1	.	TRBV19	TGTGCCAGTAGTGCAGCATACAATGAGCAGTTCTTC	CASSAAYNEQFF
many	TRBJ2-3	.	TRBV27	TGTGCCAGCAGTTTAAAAGATCCCCGTAGCACAGATACGCAGTATTTT	CASSLKDPRSTDTQYF
.	TRBJ2-1	TRBD1	TRBV11-1	TGTGCCAGCAGCTGGGGACAGGGCGCCTACAATGAGCAGTTCTTC	CASSWGQGAYNEQFF
many	TRBJ2-1	TRBD2	TRBV9	TGTGCCAGCAGCGGCGGGACTAGCGGGACCGTCGAGCAGTTCTTC	CASSGGTSGTVEQFF
many	TRBJ2-5	TRBD2	TRBV24-1	TGTGCCACCAGTGTCCCTATGACCCCGGGACTAGCAGAAGAGACCCAGTACTTC	CATSVPMTPGLAEETQYF
many	TRBJ2-5	.	TRBV7-8	TGTGCCAGCAGCCCGGGTCCCGCAGGGATGATCCCAGAGACCCAGTACTTC	CASSPGPAGMIPETQYF
.	TRBJ2-1	.	TRBV27	TGTGCCAGCAGTGTTTATCCTAGCGAATACAATGAGCAGTTCTTC	CASSVYPSEYNEQFF
few	TRBJ1-6	.	TRBV7-9	TGTGCCAGCAGCTTAGCGCGAGAAGGAGCTTCAACGGATTCACCCCTCCACTTT	CASSLAREGASTDSPLHF
.	TRBJ2-1	TRBD2	TRBV6-2/TRBV6-3	TGTGCCAGCACCATCAGACTAGCGGGAGACTCCTACAATGAGCAGTTCTTC	CASTIRLAGDSYNEQFF
.	TRBJ2-5	.	TRBV5-1	TGCGCCAGTCTGAGGGATACGGGAGAGACCCAGTACTTC	CASLRDTGETQYF
.	TRBJ2-1	.	TRBV24-1	TGTGCCACCAGTGAGGGGGTCTACAATGAGCAGTTCTTC	CATSEGVYNEQFF
many	TRBJ2-6	.	TRBV7-8	TGTGCCAGCAGCTTAGTCTGGACACACAGCTCTGGGGCCAACGTCCTGACTTTC	CASSLVWTHSSGANVLTF
many	TRBJ2-1	TRBD2	TRBV7-3	TGTGCCAGCAGCTTGAATAGCGGGAGCTCGAGGGATGAGCAGTTCTTC	CASSLNSGSSRDEQFF
few	TRBJ2-7	TRBD2	TRBV30	TGTGCCTGGAGTTATGTGAGCGGGAGAACCTACGAGCAGTACTTC	CAWSYVSGRTYEQYF
.	TRBJ2-1	.	TRBV11-3	TGTGCCAGCAGCCTAACCGGAGGAGTCGGTGAGCAGTTCTTC	CASSLTGGVGEQFF